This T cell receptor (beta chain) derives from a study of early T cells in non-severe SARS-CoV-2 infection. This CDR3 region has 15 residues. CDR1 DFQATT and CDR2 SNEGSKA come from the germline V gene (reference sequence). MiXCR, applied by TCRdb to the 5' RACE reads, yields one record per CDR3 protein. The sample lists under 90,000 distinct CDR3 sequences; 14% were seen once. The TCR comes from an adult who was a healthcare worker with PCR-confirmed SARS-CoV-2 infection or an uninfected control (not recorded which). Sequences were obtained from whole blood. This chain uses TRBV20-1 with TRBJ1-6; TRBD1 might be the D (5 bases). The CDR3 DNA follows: TGCAGCGCACCCACAGGAAGCTCCTATAATTCACCCCTCCACTTT. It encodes CSAPTGSSYNSPLHF.